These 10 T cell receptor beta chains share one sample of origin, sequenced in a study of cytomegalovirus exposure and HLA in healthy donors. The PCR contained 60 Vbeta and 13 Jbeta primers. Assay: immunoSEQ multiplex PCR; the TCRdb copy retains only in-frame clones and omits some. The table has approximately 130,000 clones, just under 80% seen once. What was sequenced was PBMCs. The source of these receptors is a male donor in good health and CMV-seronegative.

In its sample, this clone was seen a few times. CDR3 sequence (DNA): TGTGCCATCAGTGAGCGTCCAGGGCCCAATGAAAAACTGTTTTTT. Protein product: CAISERPGPNEKLFF. This sequence joins TRBV10-3 and TRBJ1-4, with D tentatively TRBD1 (5 bases). Trimming pared 2 bases from V and 5 bases from J, leaving 12 bases between. There are 15 residues in the CDR3. The V gene's germline CDR1 is ENHRY and CDR2 SYGVKD.

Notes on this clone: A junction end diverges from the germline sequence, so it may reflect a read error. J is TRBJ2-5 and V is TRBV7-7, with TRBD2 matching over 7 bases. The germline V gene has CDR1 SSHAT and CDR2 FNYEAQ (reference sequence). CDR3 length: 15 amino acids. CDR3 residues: CASSLVKAGEETQYF. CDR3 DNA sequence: TGTGCTAGCAGCTTAGTAAAGGCGGGGGAAGAGACCCAGTACTTC.

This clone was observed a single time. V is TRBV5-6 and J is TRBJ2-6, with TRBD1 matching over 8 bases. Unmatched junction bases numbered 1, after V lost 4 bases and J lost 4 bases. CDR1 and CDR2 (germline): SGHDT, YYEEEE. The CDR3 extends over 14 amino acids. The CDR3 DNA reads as TGTGCCAGCAGCCGGGACAGGGGGGCCAACGTCCTGACTTTC. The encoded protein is CASSRDRGANVLTF.

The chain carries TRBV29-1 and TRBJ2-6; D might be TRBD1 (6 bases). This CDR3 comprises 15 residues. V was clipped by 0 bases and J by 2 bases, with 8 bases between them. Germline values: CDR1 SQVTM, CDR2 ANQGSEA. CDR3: CSVEDRGPGANVLTF. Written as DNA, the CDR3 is TGCAGCGTTGAAGACAGGGGACCTGGGGCCAACGTCCTGACTTTC. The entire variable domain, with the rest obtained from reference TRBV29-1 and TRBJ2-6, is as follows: SAVISQKPSRDICQRGTSLTIQCQVDSQVTMMFWYRQQPGQSLTLIATANQGSEATYESGFVIDKFPISRPNLTFSTLTVSNMSPEDSSIYLCSVEDRGPGANVLTFGAGSRLTVL.

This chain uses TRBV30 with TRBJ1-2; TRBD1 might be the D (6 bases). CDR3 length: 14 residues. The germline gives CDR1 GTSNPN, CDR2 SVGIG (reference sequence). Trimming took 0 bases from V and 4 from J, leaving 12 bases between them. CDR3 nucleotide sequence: TGTGCCTGGAGTGTAGGGGGAAAGGTCTATGGCTACACCTTC. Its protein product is CAWSVGGKVYGYTF.

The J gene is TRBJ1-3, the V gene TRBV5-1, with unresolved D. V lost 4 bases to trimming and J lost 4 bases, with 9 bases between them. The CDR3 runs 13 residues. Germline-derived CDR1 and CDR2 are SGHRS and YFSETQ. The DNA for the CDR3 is TGCGCCAGCAGCCCCCTGGAGGGAAACACCATATATTTT. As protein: CASSPLEGNTIYF.

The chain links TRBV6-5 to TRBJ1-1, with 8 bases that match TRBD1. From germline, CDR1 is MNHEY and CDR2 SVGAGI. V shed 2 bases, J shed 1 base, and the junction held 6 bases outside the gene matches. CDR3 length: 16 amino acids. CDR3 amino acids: CASSYARTGRNTEAFF. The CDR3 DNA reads TGTGCCAGCAGTTACGCTAGGACAGGGAGGAACACTGAAGCTTTCTTT.

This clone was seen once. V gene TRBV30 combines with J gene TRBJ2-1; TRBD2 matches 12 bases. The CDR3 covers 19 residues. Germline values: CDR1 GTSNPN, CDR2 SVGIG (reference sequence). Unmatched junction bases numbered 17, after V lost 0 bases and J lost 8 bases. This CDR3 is CAWSVSPSGGAVRWYEQFF. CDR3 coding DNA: TGTGCCTGGAGTGTAAGCCCTAGCGGGGGGGCTGTCCGGTGGTATGAGCAGTTCTTC. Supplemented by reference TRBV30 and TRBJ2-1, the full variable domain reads SQTIHQWPATLVQPVGSPLSLECTVEGTSNPNLYWYRQAAGRGLQLLFYSVGIGQISSEVPQNLSASRPQDRQFILSSKKLLLSDSGFYLCAWSVSPSGGAVRWYEQFFGPGTRLTVL.

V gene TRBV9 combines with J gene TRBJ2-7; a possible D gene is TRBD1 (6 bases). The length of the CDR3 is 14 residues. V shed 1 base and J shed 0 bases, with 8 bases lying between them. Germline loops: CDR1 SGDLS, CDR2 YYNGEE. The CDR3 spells CASSVTGTSYEQYF. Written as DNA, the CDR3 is TGTGCCAGCAGCGTAACAGGGACCTCCTACGAGCAGTACTTC.

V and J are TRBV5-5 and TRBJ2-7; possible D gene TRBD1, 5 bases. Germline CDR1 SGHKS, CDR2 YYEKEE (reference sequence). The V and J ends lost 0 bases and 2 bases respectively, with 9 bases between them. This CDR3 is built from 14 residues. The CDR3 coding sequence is TGTGCCAGCAGCTTGGTGCTAGGGGCCTACGAGCAGTACTTC. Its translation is CASSLVLGAYEQYF. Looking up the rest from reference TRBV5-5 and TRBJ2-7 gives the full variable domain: DAGVTQSPTHLIKTRGQQVTLRCSPISGHKSVSWYQQVLGQGPQFIFQYYEKEERGRGNFPDRFSARQFPNYSSELNVNALLLGDSALYLCASSLVLGAYEQYFGPGTRLTVT.